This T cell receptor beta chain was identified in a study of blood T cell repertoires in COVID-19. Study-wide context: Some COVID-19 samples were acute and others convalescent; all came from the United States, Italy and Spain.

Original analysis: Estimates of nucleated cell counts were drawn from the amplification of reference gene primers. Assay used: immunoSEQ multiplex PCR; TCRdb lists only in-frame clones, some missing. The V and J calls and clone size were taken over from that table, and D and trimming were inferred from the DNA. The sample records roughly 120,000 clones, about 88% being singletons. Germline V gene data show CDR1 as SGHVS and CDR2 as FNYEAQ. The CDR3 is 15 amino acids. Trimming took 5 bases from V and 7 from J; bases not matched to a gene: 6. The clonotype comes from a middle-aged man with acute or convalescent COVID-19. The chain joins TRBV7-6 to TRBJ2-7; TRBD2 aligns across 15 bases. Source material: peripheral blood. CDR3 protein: CASSSKGLAGGEQYF. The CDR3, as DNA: TGTGCCAGCAGCAGCAAGGGACTAGCGGGGGGAGAGCAGTACTTC.